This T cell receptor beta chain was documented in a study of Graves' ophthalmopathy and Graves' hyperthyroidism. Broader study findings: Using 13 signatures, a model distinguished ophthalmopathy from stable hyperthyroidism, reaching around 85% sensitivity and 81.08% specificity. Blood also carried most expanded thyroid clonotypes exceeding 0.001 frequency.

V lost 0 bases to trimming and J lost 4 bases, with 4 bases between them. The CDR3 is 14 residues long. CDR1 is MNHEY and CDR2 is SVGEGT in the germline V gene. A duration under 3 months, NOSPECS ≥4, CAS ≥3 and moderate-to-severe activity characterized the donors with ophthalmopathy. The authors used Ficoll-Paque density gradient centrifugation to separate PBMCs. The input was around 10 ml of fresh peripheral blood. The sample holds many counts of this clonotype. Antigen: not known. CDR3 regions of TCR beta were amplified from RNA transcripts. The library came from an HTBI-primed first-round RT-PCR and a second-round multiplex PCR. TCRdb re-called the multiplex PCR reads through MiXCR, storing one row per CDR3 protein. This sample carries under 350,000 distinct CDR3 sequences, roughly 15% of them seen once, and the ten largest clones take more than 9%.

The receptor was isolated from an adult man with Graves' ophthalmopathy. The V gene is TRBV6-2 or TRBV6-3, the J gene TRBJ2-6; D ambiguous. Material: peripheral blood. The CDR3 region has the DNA TGTGCCAGCAGTTACTCGTACGGGGCCAACGTCCTGACTTTC. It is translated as CASSYSYGANVLTF.